This TCR beta chain was captured by sequencing in a study of T cells after yellow fever vaccination. This clonotype has more than one count but fewer than ten. TCRdb reanalysed the 5' RACE reads using MiXCR and keeps one entry per CDR3 protein. Among hundreds of thousands of distinct CDR3 sequences listed, approximately 13% were seen once. The sequence came from a man aged 25-45 years who received the YFV17D yellow fever vaccine. Source: PBMCs, taken on the day of the yellow fever booster vaccination.

CDR3 DNA sequence: TGCGCCAGCAGCACCGGACAGGGGGGCTACGAGCAGTACTTC. Amino acids: CASSTGQGGYEQYF. The chain recombines TRBV5-1 with TRBJ2-7; 10 bases match TRBD1. The CDR3 length is 14 residues. Germline values: CDR1 SGHRS, CDR2 YFSETQ. J gave up 3 bases and V 4 bases, and 4 bases lay outside the gene matches.